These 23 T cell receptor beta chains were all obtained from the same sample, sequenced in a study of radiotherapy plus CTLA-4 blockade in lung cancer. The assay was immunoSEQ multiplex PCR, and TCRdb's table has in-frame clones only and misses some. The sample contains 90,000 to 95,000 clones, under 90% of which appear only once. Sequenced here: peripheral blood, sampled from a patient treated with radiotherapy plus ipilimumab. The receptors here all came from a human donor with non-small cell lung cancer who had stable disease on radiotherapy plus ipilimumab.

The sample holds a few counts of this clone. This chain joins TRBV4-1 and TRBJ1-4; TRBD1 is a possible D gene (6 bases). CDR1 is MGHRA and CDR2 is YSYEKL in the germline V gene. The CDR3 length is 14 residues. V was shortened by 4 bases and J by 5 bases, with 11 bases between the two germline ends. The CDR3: CASSRQTGNEKLFF. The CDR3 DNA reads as TGCGCCAGCAGCCGACAAACAGGGAATGAAAAACTGTTTTTT.

In DNA, the CDR3 is TGTGCCAGCAGTTACGTGGACACCGGGGAGCTGTTTTTT. As protein: CASSYVDTGELFF. V gene TRBV6-5 combines with J gene TRBJ2-2; no definite D call. The V gene lost 2 bases and the J gene lost 3 bases, with 4 bases spanning the gap. The CDR3 is 13 residues long. CDR1 MNHEY and CDR2 SVGAGI come from the germline V gene.

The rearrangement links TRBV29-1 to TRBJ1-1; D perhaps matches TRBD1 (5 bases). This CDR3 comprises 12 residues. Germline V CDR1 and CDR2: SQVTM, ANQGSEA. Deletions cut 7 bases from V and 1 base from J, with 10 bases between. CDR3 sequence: CSGGVWNTEAFF. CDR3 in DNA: TGCAGCGGGGGGGTCTGGAACACTGAAGCTTTCTTT.

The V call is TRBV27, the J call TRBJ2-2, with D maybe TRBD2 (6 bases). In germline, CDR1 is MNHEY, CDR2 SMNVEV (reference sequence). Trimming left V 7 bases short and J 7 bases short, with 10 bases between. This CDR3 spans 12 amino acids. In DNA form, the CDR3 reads TGTGCCAGCACTAGCGTCTTCGGGGAGCTGTTTTTT. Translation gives CASTSVFGELFF.

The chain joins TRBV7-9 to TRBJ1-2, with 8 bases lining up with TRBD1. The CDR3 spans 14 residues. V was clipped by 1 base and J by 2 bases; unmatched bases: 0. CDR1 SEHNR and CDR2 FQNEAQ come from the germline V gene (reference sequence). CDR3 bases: TGTGCCAGCAGCTTAGACAGGGGGAACTATGGCTACACCTTC. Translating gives CASSLDRGNYGYTF.

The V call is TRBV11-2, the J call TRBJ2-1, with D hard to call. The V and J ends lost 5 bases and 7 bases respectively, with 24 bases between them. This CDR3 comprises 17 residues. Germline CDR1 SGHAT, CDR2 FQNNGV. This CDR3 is CASSPIPYRSRRNEQFF. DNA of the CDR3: TGTGCCAGCAGCCCAATCCCCTACAGATCCAGGAGAAATGAGCAGTTCTTC.

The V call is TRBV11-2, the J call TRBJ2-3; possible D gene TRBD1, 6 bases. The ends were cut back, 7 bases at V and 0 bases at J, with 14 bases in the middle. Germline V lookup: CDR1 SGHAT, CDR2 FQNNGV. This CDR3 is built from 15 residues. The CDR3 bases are TGTGCCAGCACCCCTACGACAGGTAGCACAGATACGCAGTATTTT. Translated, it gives CASTPTTGSTDTQYF.

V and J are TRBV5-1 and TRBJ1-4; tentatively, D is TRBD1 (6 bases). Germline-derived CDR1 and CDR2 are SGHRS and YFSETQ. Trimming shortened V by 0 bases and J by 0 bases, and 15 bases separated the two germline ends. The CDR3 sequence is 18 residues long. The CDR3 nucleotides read TGCGCCAGCAGCTTGGGACAGGCGTTACTAGCAACTAATGAAAAACTGTTTTTT. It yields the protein CASSLGQALLATNEKLFF.

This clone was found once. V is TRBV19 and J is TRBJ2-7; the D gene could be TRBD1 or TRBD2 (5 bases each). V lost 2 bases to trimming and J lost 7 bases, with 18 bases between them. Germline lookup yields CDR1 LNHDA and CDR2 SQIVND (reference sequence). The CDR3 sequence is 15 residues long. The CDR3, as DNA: TGTGCCAGTAGTATAAGGGACGTCCGAACATGGGAGCAGTACTTC. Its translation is CASSIRDVRTWEQYF.

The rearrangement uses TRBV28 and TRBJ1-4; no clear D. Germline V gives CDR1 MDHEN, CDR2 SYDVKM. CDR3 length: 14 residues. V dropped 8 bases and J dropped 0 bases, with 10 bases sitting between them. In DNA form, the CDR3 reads TGTGCCAGCGGGCGCTCTACAACTAATGAAAAACTGTTTTTT. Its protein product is CASGRSTTNEKLFF.

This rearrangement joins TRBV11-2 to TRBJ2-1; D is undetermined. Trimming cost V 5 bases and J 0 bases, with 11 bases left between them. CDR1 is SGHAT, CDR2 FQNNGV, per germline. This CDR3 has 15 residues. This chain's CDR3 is CASSLIYDSYNEQFF. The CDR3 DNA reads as TGTGCCAGCAGCCTAATCTACGACTCCTACAATGAGCAGTTCTTC.

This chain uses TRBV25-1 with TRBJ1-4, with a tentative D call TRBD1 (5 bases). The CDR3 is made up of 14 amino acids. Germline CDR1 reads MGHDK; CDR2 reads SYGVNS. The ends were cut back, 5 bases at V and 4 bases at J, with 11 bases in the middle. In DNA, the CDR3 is TGTGCCAGCAGTCAACAGGTTGTTAATGAAAAACTGTTTTTT. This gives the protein CASSQQVVNEKLFF.

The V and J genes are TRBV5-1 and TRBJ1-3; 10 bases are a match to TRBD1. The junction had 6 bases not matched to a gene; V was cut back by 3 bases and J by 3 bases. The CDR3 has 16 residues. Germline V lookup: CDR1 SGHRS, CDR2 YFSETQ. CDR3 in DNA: TGCGCCAGCAGCTCGCCTGGGACAGGGGTTGGAAACACCATATATTTT. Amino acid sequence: CASSSPGTGVGNTIYF.

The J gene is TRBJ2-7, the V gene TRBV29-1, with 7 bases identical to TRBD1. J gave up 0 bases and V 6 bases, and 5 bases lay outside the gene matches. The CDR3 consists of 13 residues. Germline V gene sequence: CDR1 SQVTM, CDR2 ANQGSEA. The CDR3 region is CSVTTGNSYEQYF. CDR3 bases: TGCAGCGTGACGACAGGGAACTCCTACGAGCAGTACTTC.

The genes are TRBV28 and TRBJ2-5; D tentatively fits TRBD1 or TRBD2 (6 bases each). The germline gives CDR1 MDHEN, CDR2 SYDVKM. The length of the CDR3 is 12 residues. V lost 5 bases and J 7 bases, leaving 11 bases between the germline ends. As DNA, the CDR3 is TGTGCCAGCAGTCGACAGGAGGGGACCCAGTACTTC. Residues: CASSRQEGTQYF.

The CDR3 coding sequence is TGTGCCAGTAGTATAAAGACAGGGGTAAACACCGGGGAGCTGTTTTTT. This translates into CASSIKTGVNTGELFF. The chain recombines TRBV19 with TRBJ2-2; 8 nucleotides agree with TRBD1. CDR1 LNHDA and CDR2 SQIVND come from the germline V gene (reference sequence). The CDR3 loop spans 16 amino acids. V trimming: 2 bases; J trimming: 2 bases; junction bases outside the gene matches: 4.

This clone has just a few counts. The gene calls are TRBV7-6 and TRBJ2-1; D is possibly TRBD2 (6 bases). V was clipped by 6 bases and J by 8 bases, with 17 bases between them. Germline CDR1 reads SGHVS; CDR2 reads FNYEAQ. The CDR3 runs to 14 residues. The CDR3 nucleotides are TGTGCCAGCAGTCGGGAGAGGAGCAGCCATGAGCAGTTCTTC. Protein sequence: CASSRERSSHEQFF.

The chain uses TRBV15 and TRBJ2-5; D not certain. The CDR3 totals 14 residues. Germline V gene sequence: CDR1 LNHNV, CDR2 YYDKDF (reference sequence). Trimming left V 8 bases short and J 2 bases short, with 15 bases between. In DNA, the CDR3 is TGTGCCACCGTGGGTCCACCAGCACAAGAGACCCAGTACTTC. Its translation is CATVGPPAQETQYF.

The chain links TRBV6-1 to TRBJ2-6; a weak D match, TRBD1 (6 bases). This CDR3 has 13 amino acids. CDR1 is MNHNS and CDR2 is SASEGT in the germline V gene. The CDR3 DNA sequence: TGTACCGTCAGGGGCTCTGGGGCCAACGTCCTGACTTTC. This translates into CTVRGSGANVLTF.

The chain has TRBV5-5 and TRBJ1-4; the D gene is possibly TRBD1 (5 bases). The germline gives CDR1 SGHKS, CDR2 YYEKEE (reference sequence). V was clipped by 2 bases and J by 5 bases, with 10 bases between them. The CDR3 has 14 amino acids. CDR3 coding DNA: TGTGCCAGCAGCTTTGGGACTCAGAATGAAAAACTGTTTTTT. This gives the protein CASSFGTQNEKLFF.

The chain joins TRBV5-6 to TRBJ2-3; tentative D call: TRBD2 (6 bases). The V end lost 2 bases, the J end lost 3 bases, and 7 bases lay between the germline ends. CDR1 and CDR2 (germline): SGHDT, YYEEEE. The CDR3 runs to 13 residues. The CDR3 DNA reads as TGTGCCAGCAGCTTCCGGGGGACAGATACGCAGTATTTT. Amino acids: CASSFRGTDTQYF.

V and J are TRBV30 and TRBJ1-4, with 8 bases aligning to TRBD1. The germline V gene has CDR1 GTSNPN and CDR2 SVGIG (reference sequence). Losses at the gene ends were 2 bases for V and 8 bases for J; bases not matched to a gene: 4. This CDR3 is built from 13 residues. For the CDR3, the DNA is TGTGCCTGGAGTCAGGACAGGGTAGAAAAACTGTTTTTT. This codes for CAWSQDRVEKLFF.

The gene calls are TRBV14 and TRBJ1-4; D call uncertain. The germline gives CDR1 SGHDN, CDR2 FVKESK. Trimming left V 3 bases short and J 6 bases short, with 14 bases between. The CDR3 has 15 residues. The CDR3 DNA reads TGTGCCAGCAGCCATTTGAGAGGGTCCGATGAAAAACTGTTTTTT. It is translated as CASSHLRGSDEKLFF.